This T cell receptor beta chain originates from a study of long-term antiretroviral therapy in people with HIV. The CDR3 runs 16 residues. V lost 0 bases, J lost 5 bases, and 16 bases lay in between. Germline-derived CDR1 and CDR2 are MGHRA and YSYEKL. The authors ran the immunoSEQ assay, v3.0, at survey level. 40,000-50,000 T-cell genomes per sample were the sequencing target. Here immunoSEQ multiplex PCR was the method, and the copy in TCRdb shows in-frame clones only, minus some. The table lists about 40,000 clones, 85% to 90% of them singletons. This clonotype was sampled from a woman between 50 and 59 years old with HIV. The sample consisted of unsorted PBMCs, taken 1.2 years after starting antiretroviral therapy. The genes are TRBV4-1 and TRBJ1-1; D not certain. In nucleotides, the CDR3 is TGCGCCAGCAGCCAAGATCCTCACCCCTGGAAGACTGAAGCTTTCTTT. Its protein product is CASSQDPHPWKTEAFF.